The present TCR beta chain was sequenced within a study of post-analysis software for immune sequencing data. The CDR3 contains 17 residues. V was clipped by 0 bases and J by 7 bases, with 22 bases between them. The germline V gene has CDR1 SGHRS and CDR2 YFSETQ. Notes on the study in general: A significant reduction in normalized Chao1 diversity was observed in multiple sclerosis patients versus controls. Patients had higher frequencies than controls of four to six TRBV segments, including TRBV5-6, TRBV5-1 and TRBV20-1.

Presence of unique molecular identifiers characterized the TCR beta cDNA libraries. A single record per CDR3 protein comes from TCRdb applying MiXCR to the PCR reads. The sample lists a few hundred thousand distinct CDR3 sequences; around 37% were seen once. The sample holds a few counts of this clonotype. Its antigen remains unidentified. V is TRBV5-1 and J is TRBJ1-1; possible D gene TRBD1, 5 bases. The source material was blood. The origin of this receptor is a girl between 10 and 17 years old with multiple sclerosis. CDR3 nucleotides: TGCGCCAGCAGCTTGGGAAGTTCGGGGCTAATTCCGATTGAAGCTTTCTTT. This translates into CASSLGSSGLIPIEAFF. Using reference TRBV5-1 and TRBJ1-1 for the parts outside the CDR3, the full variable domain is KAGVTQTPRYLIKTRGQQVTLSCSPISGHRSVSWYQQTPGQGLQFLFEYFSETQRNKGNFPGRFSGRQFSNSRSEMNVSTLELGDSALYLCASSLGSSGLIPIEAFFGQGTRLTVV.